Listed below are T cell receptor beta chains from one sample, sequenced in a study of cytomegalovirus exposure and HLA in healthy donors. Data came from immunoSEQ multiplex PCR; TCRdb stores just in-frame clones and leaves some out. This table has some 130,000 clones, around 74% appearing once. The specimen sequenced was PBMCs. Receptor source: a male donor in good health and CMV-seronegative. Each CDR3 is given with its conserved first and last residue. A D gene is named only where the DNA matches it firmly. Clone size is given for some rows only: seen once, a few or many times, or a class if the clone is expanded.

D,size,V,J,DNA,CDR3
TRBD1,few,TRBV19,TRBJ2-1,TGTGCCAGTAGTGCAGACAGGGCGTTCTACAATGAGCAGTTCTTC,CASSADRAFYNEQFF
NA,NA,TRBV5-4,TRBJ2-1,TGTGCCAGCAGCTACGGTAGCGGTGGTCACAATGAGCAGTTCTTC,CASSYGSGGHNEQFF
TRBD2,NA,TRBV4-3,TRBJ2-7,TGCGCCAGCAGCCAGGGGACTAGCGGGAGATACGAGCAGTACTTC,CASSQGTSGRYEQYF
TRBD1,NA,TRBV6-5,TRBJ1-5,TGTGCCAGCAGTTACAACAGGGGGGAGCCCCAGCATTTT,CASSYNRGEPQHF
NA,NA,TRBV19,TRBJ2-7,TGTGCCAGTAGTATAGGACAGAACTACGAGCAGTACTTC,CASSIGQNYEQYF
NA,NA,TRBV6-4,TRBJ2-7,TGTGCCAGCAGTGACGTCAGGGCAATTCTCTACGAGCAGTACTTC,CASSDVRAILYEQYF
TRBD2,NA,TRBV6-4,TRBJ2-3,TGTGCCAGCAGCCCGTCACTAGCGGGGTCCACAGATACGCAGTATTTT,CASSPSLAGSTDTQYF
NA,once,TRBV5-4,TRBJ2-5,TGTGCCAGCAGCTTGAGTCGGGGGAGAAGCGAGACCCAGTACTTC,CASSLSRGRSETQYF
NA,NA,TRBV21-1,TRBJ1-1,TGTGCCAGCATAACGCGGGGCAAGTTCGCGGACACTGAAGCTTTCTTT,CASITRGKFADTEAFF
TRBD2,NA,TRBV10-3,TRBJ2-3,TGTGCCATCAGCCCGACTAGCGGGGTCACAGATACGCAGTATTTT,CAISPTSGVTDTQYF
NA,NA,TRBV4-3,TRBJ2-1,TGCGCCAGCAGCCGAGAGTCGGGGAACCCCTACAATGAGCAGTTCTTC,CASSRESGNPYNEQFF
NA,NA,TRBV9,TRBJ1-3,TGTGCCAGCCCCTCCTCGGGGAAATTTCAGACCATATATTTT,CASPSSGKFQTIYF
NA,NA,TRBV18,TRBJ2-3,TGTGCCAGCTCACCGGGGCGGGGTAACACAGATACGCAGTATTTT,CASSPGRGNTDTQYF
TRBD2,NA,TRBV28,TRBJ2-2,TGTGCCAGCAGCTCCCAAAGGACTAGCCAGAACACCGGGGAGCTGTTTTTT,CASSSQRTSQNTGELFF
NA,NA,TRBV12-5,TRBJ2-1,TGTGCTAGTGGTTTGGGGACAGAAAACAATGAGCAGTTCTTC,CASGLGTENNEQFF
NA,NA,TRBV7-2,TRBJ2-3,TGTGCCAGCAGCTTAGCGCACCAGGCAGCTGATACGCAGTATTTT,CASSLAHQAADTQYF
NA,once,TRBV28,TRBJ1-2,TGTGCCGTAGAAGCGGCCACTTCCTATGGCTACACCTTC,CAVEAATSYGYTF
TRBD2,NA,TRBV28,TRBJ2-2,TGTGCCAGCAGCTTACCAGAGACTAGCGGAGTAACCGGGGAGCTGTTTTTT,CASSLPETSGVTGELFF
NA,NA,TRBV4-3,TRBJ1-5,TGCGCCAGCAGCCAAGAGCTGACAGTTTTCCAGCCCCAGCATTTT,CASSQELTVFQPQHF
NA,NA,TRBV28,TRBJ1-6,TGTGCCAGCAGACCCGGACAGACATATAATTCACCCCTCCACTTT,CASRPGQTYNSPLHF
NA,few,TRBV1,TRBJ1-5,TGCACCAGCAACCAGGACAGGGGGTTTGGAAGCAATCAGCCCCAGCATTTT,CTSNQDRGFGSNQPQHF
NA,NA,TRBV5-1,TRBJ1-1,TGCGCCAGCAGACGAACCGCGGACAGCCTGGACACTGAAGCTTTCTTT,CASRRTADSLDTEAFF
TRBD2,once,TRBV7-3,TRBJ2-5,TGTGCCAGCAGCTTAAGTGGAGCGGGAGTGAGCGAGACCCAGTACTTC,CASSLSGAGVSETQYF
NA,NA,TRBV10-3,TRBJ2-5,TGTGCCATCAGTGAGTCGGCAGGGGCCCGGGAGACCCAGTACTTC,CAISESAGARETQYF